What follows is one TCR beta chain and its context. This record comes from a study of blood T cells in healthy people across ages. Primed by a sample-barcoded 5' primer and a J-beta primer mix, a second PCR proceeded for roughly 6 to 12 cycles. TCRdb ran MiXCR on the 5' RACE reads and lists one entry per CDR3 protein. The table records around 1,500,000 distinct CDR3 sequences, roughly 28% of them present only once. CDR1 is SGHRS, CDR2 YFSETQ, per germline. Trimming shortened V by 0 bases and J by 9 bases, and 19 bases separated the two germline ends. The CDR3 extends over 17 amino acids. V and J are TRBV5-1 and TRBJ1-6, with D maybe TRBD1 (5 bases). Sequencing was done on a sample of blood. The source is a woman aged 30 to 39 in good health. This CDR3 reads CASSLEGGQPQASPLHF. The CDR3 DNA reads as TGCGCCAGCAGCTTGGAAGGCGGTCAGCCACAGGCTTCACCCCTCCACTTT.